Following are 30 T cell receptor beta chains from one sample sequenced in a study of human T cells and chemical hapten exposure. TCRdb reanalysed the RACE reads using MiXCR and keeps one entry per CDR3 protein. The table records a few hundred thousand distinct CDR3 sequences, 7.5% to 8% of them present only once. Time point in this sample: pre-sensitization, week 0. Indicated treatment: therapeutic diphenylcyclopropenone sensitization with weekly scalp DPC. Sequencing used whole blood, obtained in connection with sensitization to the hapten diphenylcyclopropenone (DPC). The source is a man aged 18 to 35 with alopecia areata. Some clones in this sample may be carry-over from other donors' samples.

The V and J genes are TRBV29-1 and TRBJ2-1, with TRBD2 matching 7 bases. Per germline, CDR1 SQVTM and CDR2 ANQGSEA. V lost 1 base, J lost 9 bases, and 3 bases stayed unmatched. This CDR3 is built from 12 residues. The CDR3: CSVEGTRGEQFF. The CDR3 region has the DNA TGCAGCGTTGAAGGGACTAGAGGTGAGCAGTTCTTC.

This chain links TRBV7-2 with TRBJ2-3; the match to TRBD1 covers 7 bases. The CDR3 extends over 18 amino acids. CDR1 and CDR2 (germline): SGHTA, FQGNSA. V lost 1 base and J lost 4; bases outside the gene matches: 14. CDR3 residues: CASSLGGVRGGLSDTQYF. The DNA for the CDR3 is TGTGCCAGCAGCTTAGGGGGAGTCCGAGGGGGCTTATCAGATACGCAGTATTTT.

This clonotype has only a few counts. The chain uses TRBV28 and TRBJ2-2, with 10 positions matching TRBD2. V was clipped by 5 bases and J by 5 bases; unmatched bases: 8. The CDR3 is 16 amino acids. Germline CDR1 reads MDHEN; CDR2 reads SYDVKM. This chain's CDR3 is CASSLLAGMGTGELFF. Here the CDR3 DNA reads TGTGCCAGCAGTCTACTAGCGGGGATGGGGACCGGGGAGCTGTTTTTT.

This clonotype appeared many times. The V gene is TRBV6-5, the J gene TRBJ1-5; D is unclear. CDR1 and CDR2 from the germline V gene are MNHEY and SVGAGI. V lost 0 bases and J 9 bases, leaving 9 bases between the germline ends. This CDR3 comprises 13 residues. As DNA, the CDR3 is TGTGCCAGCAGTTACTCGGCCGGGAGGCCCCAGCATTTT. Protein product: CASSYSAGRPQHF.

This clonotype has at least ten counts. V usage is TRBV6-2 or TRBV6-3 and J usage is TRBJ1-1; D is unresolved. The length of the CDR3 is 13 residues. V shed 2 bases and J shed 1 base, with 5 bases lying between them. The germline V gene has CDR1 MNHEY and CDR2 SVGEGT. The CDR3 sequence: CASSYERNTEAFF. In DNA, the CDR3 is TGTGCCAGCAGTTACGAGAGGAACACTGAAGCTTTCTTT.

The chain recombines TRBV14 with TRBJ1-2; D is ambiguous. The length of the CDR3 is 14 residues. V was shortened by 1 base and J by 4 bases, with 10 bases between the two germline ends. Germline V gene sequence: CDR1 SGHDN, CDR2 FVKESK. The CDR3 region is CASSQGVGSYGYTF. The CDR3 DNA is TGTGCCAGCAGCCAAGGGGTCGGCTCCTATGGCTACACCTTC.

J is TRBJ2-3 and V is TRBV7-2, with 8 nucleotides matching TRBD2. The CDR3 contains 17 residues. Germline lookup yields CDR1 SGHTA and CDR2 FQGNSA. J lost 3 bases, V lost 3 bases, and 11 bases had no gene match. The CDR3 sequence: CASSFLAGSLRTDTQYF. The CDR3 DNA reads as TGTGCCAGCAGCTTCTTAGCGGGGTCCCTGAGGACAGATACGCAGTATTTT.

The rearrangement uses TRBV12-3 or TRBV12-4 and TRBJ1-5; D is unresolved. V lost 1 base, J lost 1 base, and 8 bases lay in between. The CDR3 loop spans 15 amino acids. CDR3 sequence (DNA): TGTGCCAGCAGTTTAGGAGGGAGCAGCAATCAGCCCCAGCATTTT. This codes for CASSLGGSSNQPQHF.

This chain uses TRBV10-3 with TRBJ1-6, with D possibly being TRBD1 (5 bases). Germline V gives CDR1 ENHRY, CDR2 SYGVKD. The V and J ends lost 6 bases and 9 bases respectively, with 15 bases between them. This CDR3 is 14 amino acids long. CDR3 bases: TGTGCCATCAGGGGCAGGGACGTTACTTCACCCCTCCACTTT. Its translation is CAIRGRDVTSPLHF.

J is TRBJ2-1 and V is TRBV6-6; D is unresolved. The CDR3 totals 12 residues. The germline gives CDR1 MNHNY, CDR2 SVGAGI (reference sequence). The V and J ends lost 2 bases and 8 bases respectively, with 7 bases between them. This CDR3 reads CASSYRADEQFF. DNA of the CDR3: TGTGCCAGCAGTTACAGGGCAGATGAGCAGTTCTTC.

This clonotype was detected a few times. The chain uses TRBV12-3 or TRBV12-4 and TRBJ2-1; TRBD1 might be the D (5 bases). V lost 5 bases to trimming and J lost 5 bases, with 10 bases between them. This CDR3 region has 13 residues. The CDR3 loop is CASSLLDNNEQFF. The DNA for the CDR3 is TGTGCCAGCAGTCTACTGGACAACAATGAGCAGTTCTTC.

This clonotype showed up just a few times. The chain recombines TRBV6-2 or TRBV6-3 with TRBJ1-1; no clear D. Trimming removed 6 bases from V and 1 base from J, with 9 bases in between. The CDR3 spans 13 residues. CDR1 is MNHEY, CDR2 SVGEGT, per germline. The CDR3 region has the DNA TGTGCCAGCAGCTATATGTGGAACACTGAAGCTTTCTTT. This encodes CASSYMWNTEAFF.

This clonotype was found a few times. J is TRBJ2-5 and V is TRBV21-1; the D call TRBD1 from the table was never checked on the DNA. TRBV21-1 is a pseudogene. This CDR3 is built from 15 residues. CDR3 sequence (DNA): TGTGCCAGCAGCAATCCAGGGGTCGAGAGAGAGACCCAGTACTTC. Translated, it gives CASSNPGVERETQYF.

This clonotype was detected a few times. The chain is built from TRBV9 and TRBJ2-7; maybe TRBD2 (5 bases). V was cut by 0 bases and J by 3 bases, with 13 bases left in between. CDR1 and CDR2 from the germline V gene are SGDLS and YYNGEE. The CDR3 is 15 residues long. The CDR3: CASSVEAGGIYEQYF. As DNA, the CDR3 is TGTGCCAGCAGCGTAGAGGCAGGAGGAATCTACGAGCAGTACTTC.

This clonotype has only a few counts. The rearrangement uses TRBV4-1 and TRBJ1-1; perhaps TRBD1 as D (5 bases). The CDR3 spans 13 residues. Germline V gene sequence: CDR1 MGHRA, CDR2 YSYEKL. The V gene lost 1 base and the J gene lost 5 bases, with 8 bases spanning the gap. The DNA of the CDR3 is TGCGCCAGCAGCCAAGGTGGGGCGACTGAAGCTTTCTTT. Translating gives CASSQGGATEAFF.

The chain links TRBV20-1 to TRBJ1-5, with D possibly being TRBD1 (6 bases). V lost 2 bases and J lost 8, with 13 bases in between. CDR1 and CDR2 (germline): DFQATT, SNEGSKA (reference sequence). The CDR3 sequence is 13 residues long. The DNA for the CDR3 is TGCAGTGCTAGAACGACAGGACGGGAGCCCCAGCATTTT. Its translation is CSARTTGREPQHF.

This clonotype was counted only a few times. This chain connects TRBV4-1 to TRBJ2-1; D gene ambiguous. Germline CDR1 and CDR2: MGHRA and YSYEKL. The CDR3 totals 15 residues. Trimming left V 4 bases short and J 8 bases short, with 18 bases between. CDR3 in amino acids: CASSPLTSLLDEQFF. The CDR3 nucleotides are TGCGCCAGCAGCCCCCTTACCAGTTTGCTCGATGAGCAGTTCTTC.

The chain links TRBV5-1 to TRBJ1-1, with 10 bases matching TRBD1. J was trimmed by 3 bases and V by 4 bases; bases with no gene match: 15. Germline V gene lookup returns CDR1 SGHRS and CDR2 YFSETQ. This CDR3 spans 18 amino acids. The DNA of the CDR3 is TGCGCCAGCAGCCTACTTAAGACAGGGGGCGTAGAAGACACTGAAGCTTTCTTT. Its protein product is CASSLLKTGGVEDTEAFF.

This clonotype was recorded a few times. The chain couples TRBV5-1 to TRBJ2-4, with 8 bases matching TRBD1. Trimming at V came to 5 bases and at J to 8 bases, leaving 15 bases not matched to a gene. Germline V gives CDR1 SGHRS, CDR2 YFSETQ. This CDR3 has 16 residues. CDR3 coding DNA: TGCGCCAGCAGAGCGCGCCCAGGGGGCCAAAATGACATTCAGTACTTC. Residues: CASRARPGGQNDIQYF.

This clonotype was seen ten or more times. The chain links TRBV20-1 to TRBJ1-5; 8 nucleotides match TRBD1. Germline lookup yields CDR1 DFQATT and CDR2 SNEGSKA (reference sequence). V trimming: 3 bases; J trimming: 4 bases; junction bases outside the gene matches: 2. This CDR3 has 13 residues. CDR3 in amino acids: CSASRDRNQPQHF. CDR3 nucleotides: TGCAGTGCTAGCAGGGACAGGAATCAGCCCCAGCATTTT.

Ten or more counts support this clonotype. J is TRBJ1-1 and V is TRBV3-1; D uncertain. This CDR3 contains 13 residues. Trimming shortened V by 0 bases and J by 5 bases, and 7 bases separated the two germline ends. CDR1 and CDR2 from the germline V gene are LGHDT and YNNKEL (reference sequence). As DNA, the CDR3 is TGTGCCAGCAGCCAAGACCAGAGAACTGAAGCTTTCTTT. It encodes CASSQDQRTEAFF.

This sequence joins TRBV4-3 and TRBJ2-2; no clear D gene. Trimming removed 0 bases at V and 3 bases at J, with 8 bases between. In germline, CDR1 is LGHNA, CDR2 YSLEER. The CDR3 is 15 residues long. The CDR3 region has the DNA TGCGCCAGCAGCCAAGAGACGAGTTACACCGGGGAGCTGTTTTTT. It specifies CASSQETSYTGELFF.

This chain connects TRBV24-1 to TRBJ2-6; TRBD1 is a possible D gene (6 bases). V gave up 2 bases and J gave up 2 bases, with 15 bases separating them. The CDR3 is 18 residues long. Germline CDR1 reads KGHDR; CDR2 reads SFDVKD. This CDR3 is CATSDYDRTRTGANVLTF. CDR3 coding DNA: TGTGCCACCAGTGATTATGACAGGACGAGAACTGGGGCCAACGTCCTGACTTTC.

Only a few counts were recorded for this clonotype. This rearrangement joins TRBV20-1 to TRBJ2-1, with D perhaps TRBD2 (6 bases). The length of the CDR3 is 17 residues. The V gene's germline CDR1 is DFQATT and CDR2 SNEGSKA (reference sequence). Between the trimmed V and J ends, which lost 0 bases and 0 bases, there was a span of 15 bases. In DNA form, the CDR3 reads TGCAGTGCTAGAGATCAGGAGGGGAAGAGCTCCTACAATGAGCAGTTCTTC. This translates into CSARDQEGKSSYNEQFF.

V usage is TRBV10-3 and J usage is TRBJ1-1; D not certain. V was clipped by 11 bases and J by 5 bases, with 15 bases between them. The CDR3 loop spans 12 amino acids. The V gene's germline CDR1 is ENHRY and CDR2 SYGVKD. DNA for the CDR3: TGTGCCTCCCTTGACGCGTTGACTGAAGCTTTCTTT. Translating it yields CASLDALTEAFF.

This clonotype turned up a few times. V usage is TRBV12-3 or TRBV12-4 and J usage is TRBJ1-1, with a possible D match to TRBD1 (6 bases). The CDR3 has 14 amino acids. The V end was cut by 6 bases, the J end by 5 bases, with 16 bases between. In DNA, the CDR3 is TGTGCCAGCAGCTACAGGGCAGGGAGGACTGAAGCTTTCTTT. Protein sequence: CASSYRAGRTEAFF.

This clonotype has a count of ten or more. The chain carries TRBV15 and TRBJ1-1; 8 nucleotides align to TRBD1. The CDR3 spans 14 residues. CDR1 is LNHNV, CDR2 YYDKDF, per germline (reference sequence). The V segment lost 5 bases and the J segment 4 bases; nucleotides outside the gene matches: 6. CDR3 coding DNA: TGTGCCACCAGCGGACAGGGATTTGGCACTGAAGCTTTCTTT. Translating gives CATSGQGFGTEAFF.

CDR3 loop: CSARGLQGRGNTEAFF. For the CDR3, the DNA is TGCAGTGCTAGAGGTCTACAGGGGAGGGGGAACACTGAAGCTTTCTTT. The chain combines TRBV20-1 with TRBJ1-1; 7 bases fit TRBD1. CDR3 size: 16 residues. The germline gives CDR1 DFQATT, CDR2 SNEGSKA (reference sequence). V lost 1 base to trimming and J lost 1 base; unmatched junction nucleotides: 9.

This clonotype appeared many times. CDR3 nucleotide sequence: TGCAGCGTTAGGAGCTCCTATAATTCACCCCTCCACTTT. Translated, it gives CSVRSSYNSPLHF. The rearrangement links TRBV29-1 to TRBJ1-6; D uncertain. CDR3 length: 13 amino acids. CDR1 SQVTM and CDR2 ANQGSEA come from the germline V gene. The V end was cut by 5 bases, the J end by 0 bases, with 5 bases between.

The genes are TRBV4-3 and TRBJ2-5, with D uncertain. The CDR3 sequence is 12 residues long. The germline CDR1 and CDR2 sequences are LGHNA and YSLEER. Trimming took 0 bases from V and 9 from J, leaving 8 bases between them. The CDR3 DNA is TGCGCCAGCAGCCAAGATCGGCAGGCCCAGTACTTC. Protein: CASSQDRQAQYF.